This entry lists 22 T cell receptor beta chains sequenced from one sample in a study of T cell responses to AZD1222 COVID-19 vaccine. Here immunoSEQ multiplex PCR was the method, and the copy in TCRdb shows in-frame clones only, minus some. This sample has 95,000 to 100,000 clones, with roughly 87% found just once. The starting material was peripheral blood, obtained on day 0 of AZD1222 vaccination. The receptors were gathered from an adult in good health.

This chain connects TRBV10-3 to TRBJ1-1; D is ambiguous. This CDR3 has 14 amino acids. The V gene lost 3 bases and the J gene lost 1 base, with 9 bases spanning the gap. Germline V gene lookup returns CDR1 ENHRY and CDR2 SYGVKD. Here the CDR3 reads CAISDGVGNTEAFF. CDR3 coding DNA: TGTGCCATCAGTGATGGGGTTGGGAACACTGAAGCTTTCTTT.

The rearrangement joins TRBV11-2 to TRBJ2-7; 9 bases are shared with TRBD2. The CDR3 length is 14 residues. Trimming at V came to 5 bases and at J to 0 bases, leaving 2 bases not matched to a gene. Germline assignment: CDR1 SGHAT and CDR2 FQNNGV. The CDR3 loop is CASSPTSGSYEQYF. The CDR3 nucleotides are TGTGCCAGCAGCCCGACTAGCGGCTCCTACGAGCAGTACTTC.

The rearrangement links TRBV28 to TRBJ2-1; D is unresolved. This CDR3 comprises 16 residues. Germline-derived CDR1 and CDR2 are MDHEN and SYDVKM. Trimming pared 3 bases from V and 0 bases from J, leaving 12 bases between. The CDR3 loop reads CASSLVALYSYNEQFF. The CDR3 DNA reads as TGTGCCAGCAGTTTGGTAGCCCTCTACTCCTACAATGAGCAGTTCTTC.

The chain links TRBV2 to TRBJ2-7; 9 bases match TRBD2. Germline CDR1 is SNHLY and CDR2 is FYNNEI. V lost 2 bases, J lost 5 bases, and 10 bases stayed unmatched. The CDR3 has 16 residues. DNA for the CDR3: TGTGCCAGCAGTGAACTATTAGCGGGAGTAATCCACGAGCAGTACTTC. Translation gives CASSELLAGVIHEQYF.

This clone was counted a few times. The gene calls are TRBV28 and TRBJ2-5; no clear D gene. The CDR3 is made up of 14 amino acids. V lost 8 bases and J lost 0, with 13 bases in between. CDR1 and CDR2 (germline): MDHEN, SYDVKM. The CDR3 sequence: CASAPRRYQETQYF. CDR3 DNA: TGTGCCAGCGCCCCTCGGAGATACCAAGAGACCCAGTACTTC. Based on the CDR3 plus reference TRBV28 and TRBJ2-5, the full variable domain is DVKVTQSSRYLVKRTGEKVFLECVQDMDHENMFWYRQDPGLGLRLIYFSYDVKMKEKGDIPEGYSVSREKKERFSLILESASTNQTSMYLCASAPRRYQETQYFGPGTRLLVL.

The genes are TRBV2 and TRBJ2-1, with 9 bases aligning to TRBD2. With V trimmed by 6 bases and J by 7 bases, 19 bases remained unmatched. CDR1 is SNHLY, CDR2 FYNNEI, per germline. This CDR3 comprises 18 residues. The CDR3 DNA reads as TGTGCCAGCAGCAGGCGGCGGGAGGGCCTAGGTTATAGGAATGAGCAGTTCTTC. Its translation: CASSRRREGLGYRNEQFF.

V gene TRBV28 combines with J gene TRBJ1-5; tentative D call: TRBD1 (5 bases). The CDR3 loop spans 21 amino acids. The germline CDR1 and CDR2 sequences are MDHEN and SYDVKM. Deletions cut 3 bases from V and 4 bases from J, with 31 bases between. DNA for the CDR3: TGTGCCAGCAGTTTGCGCCCCCAGCAGTTTTCGGGACCCCGTAAGAATCAGCCCCAGCATTTT. Its translation is CASSLRPQQFSGPRKNQPQHF. The full variable domain, with the rest looked up from reference TRBV28 and TRBJ1-5, is DVKVTQSSRYLVKRTGEKVFLECVQDMDHENMFWYRQDPGLGLRLIYFSYDVKMKEKGDIPEGYSVSREKKERFSLILESASTNQTSMYLCASSLRPQQFSGPRKNQPQHFGDGTRLSIL.

The CDR3 nucleotides are TGCGCCAGCAGCACTGGGACAGTCTCTGGAAACACCATATATTTT. Translating it yields CASSTGTVSGNTIYF. The chain is built from TRBV5-1 and TRBJ1-3, with 7 bases matching TRBD1. CDR3 size: 15 residues. With 4 bases clipped from V and 0 bases from J, the junction kept 4 bases outside the gene matches. The germline V gene encodes CDR1 SGHRS and CDR2 YFSETQ.

This clone was observed a handful of times. For the CDR3, the DNA is TGTGCCAGCAGTTCCACCCAGCGATTTCAGTACTTC. This sequence encodes CASSSTQRFQYF. This rearrangement joins TRBV27 to TRBJ2-7; D call uncertain. This CDR3 contains 12 residues. Trimming removed 4 bases from V and 10 bases from J, with 14 bases in between. CDR1 and CDR2 (germline): MNHEY, SMNVEV (reference sequence).

The chain is built from TRBV28 and TRBJ2-2, with TRBD1 identical over 7 bases. The CDR3 consists of 15 residues. Germline V gene lookup returns CDR1 MDHEN and CDR2 SYDVKM. Trimming took 3 bases from V and 6 from J; bases not matched to a gene: 7. The chain's CDR3 is CASSFGRGLAGELFF. The CDR3 DNA follows: TGTGCCAGCAGTTTCGGTAGGGGGCTGGCCGGGGAGCTGTTTTTT.

V usage is TRBV18 and J usage is TRBJ1-4, with D possibly being TRBD1 (5 bases). Trimming removed 2 bases from V and 0 bases from J, with 10 bases in between. The CDR3 extends over 16 amino acids. Germline CDR1 reads KGHSH; CDR2 reads LQKENI. CDR3 bases: TGTGCCAGCTCACCAACAGGATCCGCAACTAATGAAAAACTGTTTTTT. Protein product: CASSPTGSATNEKLFF.

This clone was found a few times. The chain recombines TRBV10-2 with TRBJ1-1; TRBD1 is a possible D gene (6 bases). Germline CDR1 reads WSHSY; CDR2 reads SAAADI. The V end was cut by 6 bases, the J end by 0 bases, with 17 bases between. The CDR3 loop spans 16 amino acids. The CDR3 reads CASSHRVYLVNTEAFF. The CDR3 DNA is TGCGCCAGCAGCCACAGGGTCTATCTGGTGAACACTGAAGCTTTCTTT.

The chain is built from TRBV5-1 and TRBJ1-5; 9 bases align to TRBD1. V shed 3 bases and J 7 bases; nucleotides not matched to a gene: 5. Germline CDR1 and CDR2: SGHRS and YFSETQ. The CDR3 contains 14 residues. CDR3 sequence reads: CASSSGQGNQPQHF. The CDR3 bases are TGCGCCAGCAGCTCCGGACAGGGGAACCAGCCCCAGCATTTT.

The gene calls are TRBV7-9 and TRBJ1-4, with D unclear. V was trimmed by 0 bases and J by 5 bases, leaving 7 bases between them. The CDR3 consists of 14 residues. Germline V gives CDR1 SEHNR, CDR2 FQNEAQ (reference sequence). In DNA form, the CDR3 reads TGTGCCAGCAGCTTAGCGGCAGGAAATGAAAAACTGTTTTTT. Residues: CASSLAAGNEKLFF.

The gene calls are TRBV27 and TRBJ1-1; D gene ambiguous. Germline CDR1 reads MNHEY; CDR2 reads SMNVEV (reference sequence). This CDR3 comprises 12 residues. The V gene lost 10 bases and the J gene lost 5 bases, with 14 bases spanning the gap. The CDR3, as DNA: TGTGCCACCTGGGCGAGAGGGACTGAAGCTTTCTTT. Translation: CATWARGTEAFF.

The chain has TRBV4-1 and TRBJ2-3, with TRBD2 identical over 8 bases. The length of the CDR3 is 17 residues. The junction had 9 bases not matched to a gene; V was cut back by 0 bases and J by 4 bases. The germline V gene encodes CDR1 MGHRA and CDR2 YSYEKL. The CDR3 DNA follows: TGCGCCAGCAGCCAAGATCATGGAGCGGGAGCCCCAGATACGCAGTATTTT. This gives the protein CASSQDHGAGAPDTQYF.

V and J are TRBV7-9 and TRBJ1-6; D is unclear. In germline, CDR1 is SEHNR, CDR2 FQNEAQ (reference sequence). The CDR3 extends over 13 amino acids. Trimming removed 0 bases at V and 10 bases at J, with 7 bases between. The CDR3: CASSLAEGSPLHF. As DNA, the CDR3 is TGTGCCAGCAGCTTAGCCGAGGGCTCACCCCTCCACTTT.

J is TRBJ2-7 and V is TRBV28; D not resolved. Germline V gene data show CDR1 as MDHEN and CDR2 as SYDVKM. V was pared by 6 bases and J by 5 bases, with 8 bases between. The CDR3 consists of 11 residues. CDR3 protein: CASSSLHEQYF. Here the CDR3 DNA reads TGTGCCAGCAGCTCCTTGCACGAGCAGTACTTC.

The V and J genes are TRBV18 and TRBJ1-2, with D possibly matching TRBD1 (6 bases). V lost 0 bases to trimming and J lost 4 bases, with 12 bases between them. The CDR3 contains 15 residues. Germline CDR1 reads KGHSH; CDR2 reads LQKENI. The CDR3: CASSPPEEGGYGYTF. As DNA, the CDR3 is TGTGCCAGCTCACCACCAGAAGAGGGGGGCTATGGCTACACCTTC.

The rearrangement uses TRBV6-5 and TRBJ1-4; D is ambiguous. Trimming cost V 5 bases and J 7 bases, with 17 bases left between them. This CDR3 comprises 15 residues. Germline CDR1 reads MNHEY; CDR2 reads SVGAGI. The CDR3 here is CASSSQAEAGEKLFF. Here the CDR3 DNA reads TGTGCCAGCAGTAGCCAGGCGGAAGCCGGTGAAAAACTGTTTTTT.

This clone was observed a single time. The chain joins TRBV24-1 to TRBJ1-3; D unclear. The germline V gene encodes CDR1 KGHDR and CDR2 SFDVKD. The CDR3 spans 15 residues. V was cut by 0 bases and J by 9 bases, with 14 bases left in between. The CDR3 loop reads CATSDLDLPGGTIYF. The CDR3 bases are TGTGCCACCAGTGATTTGGACCTCCCCGGAGGCACCATATATTTT.

The rearrangement uses TRBV6-1 and TRBJ2-1; TRBD2 agrees at 12 bases. The V gene's germline CDR1 is MNHNS and CDR2 SASEGT. The CDR3 has 17 residues. Trimming at V came to 4 bases and at J to 0 bases, leaving 4 bases not matched to a gene. The CDR3 DNA is TGTGCCAGCAGTGTTCTAGCGGGGGGGAGCTCCTACAATGAGCAGTTCTTC. This encodes CASSVLAGGSSYNEQFF.